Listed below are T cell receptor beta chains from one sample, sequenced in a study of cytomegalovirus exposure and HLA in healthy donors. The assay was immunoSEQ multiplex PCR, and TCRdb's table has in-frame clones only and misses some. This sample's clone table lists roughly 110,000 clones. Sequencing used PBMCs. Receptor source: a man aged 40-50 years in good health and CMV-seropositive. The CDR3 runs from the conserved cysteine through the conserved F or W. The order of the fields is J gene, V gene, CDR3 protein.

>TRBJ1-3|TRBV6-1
CASSVVDSVSGNTIYF
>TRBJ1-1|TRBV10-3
CAIGGATVNTEAFF
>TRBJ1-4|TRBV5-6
CASSKRQYNEKLFF
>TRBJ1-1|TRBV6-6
CASSLRGAEAFF
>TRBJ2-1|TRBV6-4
CASSDSTSGYNEQFF
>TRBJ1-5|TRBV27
CASSLRGNQPQHF
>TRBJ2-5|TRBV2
CAINVGLQALGTQYF
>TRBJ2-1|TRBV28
CASSPPGRVRQFF
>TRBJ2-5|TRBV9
CASSDGQGQETQYF
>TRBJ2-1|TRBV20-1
CSASRVYEQFF
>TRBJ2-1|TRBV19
CASSLGLAGDEQFF
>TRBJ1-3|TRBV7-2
CASSFAVSGNTIYF
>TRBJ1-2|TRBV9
CASSRLSPGQSYGYTF
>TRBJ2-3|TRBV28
CASSPQTDTQYF
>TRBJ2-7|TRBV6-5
CATQTSGNYEQYF
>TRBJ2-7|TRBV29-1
CSVESWEAGTYEQYF
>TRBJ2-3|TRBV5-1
CASSPWTSGSTDTQYF
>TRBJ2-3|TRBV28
CASGLAGGHSTDTQYF
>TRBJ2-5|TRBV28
CASRPSSVRLGEQYF
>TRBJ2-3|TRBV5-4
CASSFATRDRGQDTQYF
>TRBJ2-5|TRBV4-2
CASSQGEGGETQYF
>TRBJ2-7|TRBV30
CAWSPGSTAYEQYF
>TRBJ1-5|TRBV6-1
CASTGQGANQPQHF
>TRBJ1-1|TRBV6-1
CASSGPGQRPNTEAFF